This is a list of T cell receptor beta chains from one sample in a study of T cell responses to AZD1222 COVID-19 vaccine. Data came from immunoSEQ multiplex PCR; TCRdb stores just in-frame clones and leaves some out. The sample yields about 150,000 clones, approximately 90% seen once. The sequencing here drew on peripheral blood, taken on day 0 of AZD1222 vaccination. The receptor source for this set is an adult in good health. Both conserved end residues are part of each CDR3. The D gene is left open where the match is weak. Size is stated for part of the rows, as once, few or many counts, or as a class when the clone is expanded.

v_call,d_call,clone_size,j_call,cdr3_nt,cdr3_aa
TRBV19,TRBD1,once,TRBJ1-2,TGTGCCAGCGAGCCCGGGACAGCACCCTATGGCTACACCTTC,CASEPGTAPYGYTF
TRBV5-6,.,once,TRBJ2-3,TGTGCCAGCAGCCGCCTACCGGGCCTCGCAGTATATACGCAGTATTTT,CASSRLPGLAVYTQYF
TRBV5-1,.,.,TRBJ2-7,TGCGCCAGCAGCTTGGGGTCGGGCTACGAGCAGTACTTC,CASSLGSGYEQYF
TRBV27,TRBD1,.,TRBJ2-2,TGTGCCAGCAGTTCGGGACAGGGGGATGGGGCCGGGGAGCTGTTTTTT,CASSSGQGDGAGELFF
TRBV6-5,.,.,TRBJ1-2,TGTGCCAGCAGTTACTCGCGCAGGGACGCGAATGGCTACACCTTC,CASSYSRRDANGYTF
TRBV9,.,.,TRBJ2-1,TGTGCCAGCAGCGTCCTTGGCGGTGGCGGCTCCTACAATGAGCAGTTCTTC,CASSVLGGGGSYNEQFF
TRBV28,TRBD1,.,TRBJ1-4,TGTGCCAGCAGTTCACAGGGGGCGAGATCATTACTGTTTTTT,CASSSQGARSLLFF
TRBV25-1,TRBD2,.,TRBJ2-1,TGTGCCAGCAGTCCGCTAGCGGGGGATTCCTACAATGAGCAGTTCTTC,CASSPLAGDSYNEQFF
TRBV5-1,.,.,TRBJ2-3,TGCGCCAGCAGCTTGCGGGGGGCCACAGATACGCAGTATTTT,CASSLRGATDTQYF
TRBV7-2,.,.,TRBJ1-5,TGTGCCAGCAGCTCCACAGACCAGCCCCAGCATTTT,CASSSTDQPQHF
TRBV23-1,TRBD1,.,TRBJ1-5,TGCGCCAGCAGTCACCAGGGAGGGGGCCTTGGCAATCAGCCCCAGCATTTT,CASSHQGGGLGNQPQHF
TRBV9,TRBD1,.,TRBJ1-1,TGTGCCAGCAGCGTAGGGCAGGGGGCCTCTGAAGCTTTCTTT,CASSVGQGASEAFF
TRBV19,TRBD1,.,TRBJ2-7,TGTGCCAGTAGTCGGGGGACAGGGATATACGAGCAGTACTTC,CASSRGTGIYEQYF
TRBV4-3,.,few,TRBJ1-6,TGCGCCAGCAGCCGAGACGACAGGACGGCCTTTTATTCACCCCTCCACTTT,CASSRDDRTAFYSPLHF
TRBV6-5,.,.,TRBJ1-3,TGTGCCAGCAGTTTCACTCAGGGGCCTGGAAACACCATATATTTT,CASSFTQGPGNTIYF
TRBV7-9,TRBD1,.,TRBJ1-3,TGTGCCAGCAGGCAGGGGGCCTCTGGAAACACCATATATTTT,CASRQGASGNTIYF
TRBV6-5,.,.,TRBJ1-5,TGTGCCAGCAGTTTCAACCCGGACGGAAAACCCCAGCATTTT,CASSFNPDGKPQHF
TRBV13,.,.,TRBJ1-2,TGTGCCAGCACCCAATCGCAGGGGCGGAAAGGCTACACCTTC,CASTQSQGRKGYTF
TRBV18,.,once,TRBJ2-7,TGTGCCAGCTCTCCGGGGTCACCCTACGAGCAGTACTTC,CASSPGSPYEQYF
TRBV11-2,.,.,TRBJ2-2,TGTGCCAGCAGCTTTATAAAGGGCAGAGCGAACACCGGGGAGCTGTTTTTT,CASSFIKGRANTGELFF
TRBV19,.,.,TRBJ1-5,TGTGCCAGTAGTCCCGGGGTTTATAGCAATCAGCCCCAGCATTTT,CASSPGVYSNQPQHF
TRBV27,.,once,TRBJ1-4,TGTGCCAGCAGAGTGGGCGAATCGAGTGAAAAACTGTTTTTT,CASRVGESSEKLFF
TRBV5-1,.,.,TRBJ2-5,TGCGCCAGCAGCCCAACCCCGACAGCCACCCAAGAGACCCAGTACTTC,CASSPTPTATQETQYF
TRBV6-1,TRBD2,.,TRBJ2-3,TGTGCCAGCAGCTTCAGCGGGGGAAGCACAGATACGCAGTATTTT,CASSFSGGSTDTQYF
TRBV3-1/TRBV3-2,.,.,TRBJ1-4,TGTGCCAGCAGCCACCGGGGCACTAATGAAAAACTGTTTTTT,CASSHRGTNEKLFF
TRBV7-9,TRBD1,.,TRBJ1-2,TGTGCCAGCAGCTCAGGGGGCTATTATGGCTACACCTTC,CASSSGGYYGYTF
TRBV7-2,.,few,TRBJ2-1,TGTGCCAGCAGCTTAATGGGGAGCTCCTACAATGAGCAGTTCTTC,CASSLMGSSYNEQFF
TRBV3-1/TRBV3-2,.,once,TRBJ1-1,TGTGCCAGCAGCAAAGGGACGTTGGGCTTTGAAGCTTTCTTT,CASSKGTLGFEAFF
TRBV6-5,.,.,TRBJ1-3,TGTGCCAGCCACTTAAGGAACACCATATATTTT,CASHLRNTIYF
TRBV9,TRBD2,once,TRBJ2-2,TGTGCCAGCAGCTACCTAGGACTAGCGGGGTTCACCGGGGAGCTGTTTTTT,CASSYLGLAGFTGELFF
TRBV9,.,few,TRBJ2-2,TGTGCCAGCAGGCCTCAGATGGCCGGGGAGCTGTTTTTT,CASRPQMAGELFF
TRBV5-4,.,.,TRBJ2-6,TGTGCCAGCAGCATTGGGGGTCGACAGGGAGGAGCTGGGGCCAACGTCCTGACTTTC,CASSIGGRQGGAGANVLTF
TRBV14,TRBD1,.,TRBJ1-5,TGTGCCAGCAGCCTGACAGGGCACAATCAGCCCCAGCATTTT,CASSLTGHNQPQHF
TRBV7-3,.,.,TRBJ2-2,TGTGCCAGCAGCCGGGACTTCTTGGTCGCCGGGGAGCTGTTTTTT,CASSRDFLVAGELFF
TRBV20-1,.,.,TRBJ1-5,TGCAGTGCTGCAGGCAATCAGCCCCAGCATTTT,CSAAGNQPQHF
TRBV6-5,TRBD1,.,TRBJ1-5,TGTGCCACCAAGGACAGGCTTACCAATCAGCCCCAGCATTTT,CATKDRLTNQPQHF
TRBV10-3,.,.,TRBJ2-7,TGTGCCATCAGTGATGGTACAGATTACGAGCAGTACTTC,CAISDGTDYEQYF
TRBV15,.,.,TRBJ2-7,TGTGCCACCAGCAGAGATCGGGCTGCTACCTACGAGCAGTACTTC,CATSRDRAATYEQYF
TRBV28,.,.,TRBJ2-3,TGTGCCAGCAGTTCCGCGGGACAGAGCACAGATACGCAGTATTTT,CASSSAGQSTDTQYF
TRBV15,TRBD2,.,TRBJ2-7,TGTGCCACCAGCAGAGGCGGGGGAACCTACGAGCAGTACTTC,CATSRGGGTYEQYF
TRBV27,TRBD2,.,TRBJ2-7,TGTGCCAGCAGTCCAACGACTAGCGGGGGCTACGAGCAGTACTTC,CASSPTTSGGYEQYF